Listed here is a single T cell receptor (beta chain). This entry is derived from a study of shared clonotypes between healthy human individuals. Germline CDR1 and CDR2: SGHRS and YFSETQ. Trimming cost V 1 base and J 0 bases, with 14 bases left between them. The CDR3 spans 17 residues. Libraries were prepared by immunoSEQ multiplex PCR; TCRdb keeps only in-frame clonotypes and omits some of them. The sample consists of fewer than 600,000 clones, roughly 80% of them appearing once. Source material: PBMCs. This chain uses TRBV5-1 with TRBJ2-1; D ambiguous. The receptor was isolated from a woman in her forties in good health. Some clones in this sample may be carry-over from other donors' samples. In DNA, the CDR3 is TGCGCCAGCAGCTTGCTTCCCGGCGTCGGCTCCTACAATGAGCAGTTCTTC. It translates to CASSLLPGVGSYNEQFF.